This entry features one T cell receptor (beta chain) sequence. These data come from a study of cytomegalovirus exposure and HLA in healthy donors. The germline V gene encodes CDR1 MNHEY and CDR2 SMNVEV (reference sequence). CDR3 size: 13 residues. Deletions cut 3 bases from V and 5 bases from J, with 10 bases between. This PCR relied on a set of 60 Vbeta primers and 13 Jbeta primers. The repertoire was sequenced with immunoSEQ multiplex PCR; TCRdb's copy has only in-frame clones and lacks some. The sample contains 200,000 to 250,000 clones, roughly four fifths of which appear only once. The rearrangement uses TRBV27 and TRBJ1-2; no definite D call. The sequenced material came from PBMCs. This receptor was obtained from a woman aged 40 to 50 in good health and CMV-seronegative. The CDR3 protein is CASSFYSSYGYTF. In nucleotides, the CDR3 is TGTGCCAGCAGTTTCTACTCGTCATATGGCTACACCTTC.